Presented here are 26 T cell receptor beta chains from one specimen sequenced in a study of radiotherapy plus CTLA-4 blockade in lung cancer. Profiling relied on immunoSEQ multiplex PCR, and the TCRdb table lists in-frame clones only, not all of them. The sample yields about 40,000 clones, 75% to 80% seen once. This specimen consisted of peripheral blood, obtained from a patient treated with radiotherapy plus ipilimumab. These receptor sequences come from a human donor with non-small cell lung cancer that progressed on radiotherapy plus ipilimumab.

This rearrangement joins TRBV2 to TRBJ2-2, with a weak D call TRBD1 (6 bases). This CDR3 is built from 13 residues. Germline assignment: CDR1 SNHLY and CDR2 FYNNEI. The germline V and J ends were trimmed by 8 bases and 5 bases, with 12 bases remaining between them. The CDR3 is CASSRTETGELFF. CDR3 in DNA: TGTGCCAGCTCTAGGACAGAGACCGGGGAGCTGTTTTTT.

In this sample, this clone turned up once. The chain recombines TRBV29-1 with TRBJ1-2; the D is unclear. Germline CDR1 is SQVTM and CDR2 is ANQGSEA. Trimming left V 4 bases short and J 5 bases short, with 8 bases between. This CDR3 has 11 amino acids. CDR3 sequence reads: CSVGNRYGYTF. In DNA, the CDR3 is TGCAGCGTTGGTAACCGGTATGGCTACACCTTC.

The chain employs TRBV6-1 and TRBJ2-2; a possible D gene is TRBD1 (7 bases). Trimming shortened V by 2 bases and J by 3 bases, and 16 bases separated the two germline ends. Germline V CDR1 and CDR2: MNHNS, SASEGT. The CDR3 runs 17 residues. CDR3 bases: TGTGCCAGCAGTGAATCCGGAGGGGGCATGGACACCGGGGAGCTGTTTTTT. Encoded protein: CASSESGGGMDTGELFF.

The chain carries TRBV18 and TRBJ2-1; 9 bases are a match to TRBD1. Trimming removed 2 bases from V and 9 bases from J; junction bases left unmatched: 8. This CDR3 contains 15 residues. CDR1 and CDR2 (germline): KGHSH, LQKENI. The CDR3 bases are TGTGCCAGCTCACCATCGGTGACAGGGGGGAGTGAGCAGTTCTTC. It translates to CASSPSVTGGSEQFF.

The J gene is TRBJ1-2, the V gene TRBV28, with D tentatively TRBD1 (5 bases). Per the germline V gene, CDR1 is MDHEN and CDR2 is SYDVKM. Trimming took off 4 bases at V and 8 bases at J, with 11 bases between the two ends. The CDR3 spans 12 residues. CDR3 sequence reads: CASSSPQGGYTF. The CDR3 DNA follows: TGTGCCAGCAGTTCCCCCCAGGGCGGCTACACCTTC.

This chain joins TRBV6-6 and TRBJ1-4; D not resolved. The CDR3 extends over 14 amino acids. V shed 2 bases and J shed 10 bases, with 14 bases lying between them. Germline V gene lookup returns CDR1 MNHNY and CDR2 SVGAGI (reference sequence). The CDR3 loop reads CASSYNGNGGKLFF. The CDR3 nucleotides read TGTGCCAGCAGTTACAACGGGAACGGCGGAAAACTGTTTTTT.

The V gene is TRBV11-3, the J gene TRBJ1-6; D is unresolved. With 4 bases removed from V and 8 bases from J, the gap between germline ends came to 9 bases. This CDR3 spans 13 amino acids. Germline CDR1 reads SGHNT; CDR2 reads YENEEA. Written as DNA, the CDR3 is TGTGCCAGCAGCTCCGACATCTATTCACCCCTCCACTTT. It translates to CASSSDIYSPLHF.

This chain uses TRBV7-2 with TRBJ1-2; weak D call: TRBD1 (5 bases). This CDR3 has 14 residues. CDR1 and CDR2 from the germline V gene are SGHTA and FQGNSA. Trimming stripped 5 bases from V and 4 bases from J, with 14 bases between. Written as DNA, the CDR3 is TGTGCCAGCAGCCCCAGGTCCAGGGTCTATGGCTACACCTTC. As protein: CASSPRSRVYGYTF.

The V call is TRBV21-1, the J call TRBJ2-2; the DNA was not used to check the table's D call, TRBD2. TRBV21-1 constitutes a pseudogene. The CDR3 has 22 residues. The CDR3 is CASSKFGGLAGVHPAHTGELFF. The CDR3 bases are TGTGCCAGCAGCAAATTTGGGGGGCTAGCGGGGGTTCACCCAGCCCACACCGGGGAGCTGTTTTTT.

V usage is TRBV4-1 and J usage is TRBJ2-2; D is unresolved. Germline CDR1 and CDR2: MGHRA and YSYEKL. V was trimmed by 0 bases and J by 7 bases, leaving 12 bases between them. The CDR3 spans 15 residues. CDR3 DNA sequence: TGCGCCAGCAGCCAAGATCCGTCCTTCGGCGGGGAGCTGTTTTTT. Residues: CASSQDPSFGGELFF.

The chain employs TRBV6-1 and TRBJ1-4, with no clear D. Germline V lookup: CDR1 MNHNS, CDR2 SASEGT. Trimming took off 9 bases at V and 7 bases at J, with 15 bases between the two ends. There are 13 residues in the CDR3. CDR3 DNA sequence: TGTGCCAGTGAAGTAGAGGGAGTTGAAAAACTGTTTTTT. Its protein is CASEVEGVEKLFF.

The CDR3 DNA reads TGTGCCAGCAGCTTAGTCCAGACTAACTATGGCTACACCTTC. Translating it yields CASSLVQTNYGYTF. The chain links TRBV7-2 to TRBJ1-2, with D unresolved. The V and J ends lost 1 base and 0 bases respectively, with 6 bases between them. The germline V gene has CDR1 SGHTA and CDR2 FQGNSA. The CDR3 consists of 14 residues.

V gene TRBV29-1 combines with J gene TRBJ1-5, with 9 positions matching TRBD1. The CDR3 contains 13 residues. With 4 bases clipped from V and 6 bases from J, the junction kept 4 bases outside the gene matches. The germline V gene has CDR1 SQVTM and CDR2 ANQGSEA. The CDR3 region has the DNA TGCAGCGTTGTGGAGACAGGGGGTCAGCCCCAGCATTTT. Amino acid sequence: CSVVETGGQPQHF.

This chain's CDR3 is CASSDGPSGGELFF. In nucleotides, the CDR3 is TGTGCCAGCAGCGATGGTCCTAGTGGCGGGGAGCTGTTTTTT. This chain links TRBV9 with TRBJ2-2; D not resolved. Trimming left V 3 bases short and J 7 bases short, with 13 bases between. Germline V lookup: CDR1 SGDLS, CDR2 YYNGEE. This CDR3 comprises 14 residues.

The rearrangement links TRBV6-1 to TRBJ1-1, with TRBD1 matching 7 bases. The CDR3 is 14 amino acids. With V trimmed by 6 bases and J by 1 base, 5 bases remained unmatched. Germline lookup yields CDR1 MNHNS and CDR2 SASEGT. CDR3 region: CASSKRTGNTEAFF. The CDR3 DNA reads TGTGCCAGCAGCAAGCGGACAGGGAACACTGAAGCTTTCTTT.

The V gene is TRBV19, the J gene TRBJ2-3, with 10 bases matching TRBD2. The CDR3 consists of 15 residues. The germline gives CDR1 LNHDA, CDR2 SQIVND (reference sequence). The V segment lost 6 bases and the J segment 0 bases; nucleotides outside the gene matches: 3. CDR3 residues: CASRERGGSTDTQYF. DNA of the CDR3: TGTGCCAGTAGGGAGCGGGGGGGCAGCACAGATACGCAGTATTTT.

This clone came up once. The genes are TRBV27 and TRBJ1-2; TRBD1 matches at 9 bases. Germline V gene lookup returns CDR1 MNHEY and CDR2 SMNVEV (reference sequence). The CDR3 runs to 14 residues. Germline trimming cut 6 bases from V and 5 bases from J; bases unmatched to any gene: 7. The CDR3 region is CASRPGQGIYGYTF. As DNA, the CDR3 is TGTGCCAGCAGGCCGGGACAGGGTATATATGGCTACACCTTC.

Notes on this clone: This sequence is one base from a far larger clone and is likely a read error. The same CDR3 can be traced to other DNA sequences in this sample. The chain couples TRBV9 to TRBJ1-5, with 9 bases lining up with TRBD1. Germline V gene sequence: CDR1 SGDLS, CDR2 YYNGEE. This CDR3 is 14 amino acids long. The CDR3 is CASSDRDRDQPQHF. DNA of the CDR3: TGTGCCAGCAGCGACCGGGACAGGGATCAGCCCCAGCATTTC. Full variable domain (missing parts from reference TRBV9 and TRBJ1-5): DSGVTQTPKHLITATGQRVTLRCSPRSGDLSVYWYQQSLDQGLQFLIQYYNGEERAKGNILERFSAQQFPDLHSELNLSSLELGDSALYFCASSDRDRDQPQHFGDGTRLSIL.

The CDR3 DNA reads TGTGCCAGCAGCTTAGCAGGGATGTTAACGGGGTCTGGAAACACCATATATTTT. Its translation: CASSLAGMLTGSGNTIYF. The chain employs TRBV7-2 and TRBJ1-3; D gene ambiguous. V was clipped by 0 bases and J by 1 base, with 16 bases between them. Looked up from germline, CDR1 is SGHTA and CDR2 is FQGNSA. The CDR3 is 18 residues long.

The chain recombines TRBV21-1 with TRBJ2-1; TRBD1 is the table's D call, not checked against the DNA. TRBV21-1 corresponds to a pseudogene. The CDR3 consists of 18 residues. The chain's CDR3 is CASSKARPCSHSYNEQFF. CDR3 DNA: TGTGCCAGCAGCAAAGCCCGCCCGTGCTCACACTCCTACAATGAGCAGTTCTTC.

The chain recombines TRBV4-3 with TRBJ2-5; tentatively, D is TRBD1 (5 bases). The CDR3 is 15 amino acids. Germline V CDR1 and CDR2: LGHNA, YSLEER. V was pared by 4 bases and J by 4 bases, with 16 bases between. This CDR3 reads CASSPRMGQGETQYF. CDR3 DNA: TGCGCCAGCAGCCCTCGAATGGGCCAGGGAGAGACCCAGTACTTC.

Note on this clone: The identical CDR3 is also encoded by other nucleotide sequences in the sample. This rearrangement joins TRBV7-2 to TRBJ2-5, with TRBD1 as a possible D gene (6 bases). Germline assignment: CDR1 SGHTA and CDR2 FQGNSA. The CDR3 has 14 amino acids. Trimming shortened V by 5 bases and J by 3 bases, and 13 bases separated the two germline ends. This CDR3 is CASSLRTVEETQYF. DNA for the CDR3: TGTGCCAGCAGCCTCAGGACAGTCGAAGAGACCCAGTACTTC.

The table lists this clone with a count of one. The DNA of the CDR3 is TGCAGCGTCTCGGCGGGCCCGCCGGAGACCCAGTACTTC. This gives the protein CSVSAGPPETQYF. V gene TRBV29-1 combines with J gene TRBJ2-5, with a weak D call TRBD2 (5 bases). Trimming took 6 bases from V and 5 from J, leaving 16 bases between them. Germline CDR1 SQVTM, CDR2 ANQGSEA. This CDR3 has 13 residues. The full variable domain, with the rest looked up from reference TRBV29-1 and TRBJ2-5, is SAVISQKPSRDICQRGTSLTIQCQVDSQVTMMFWYRQQPGQSLTLIATANQGSEATYESGFVIDKFPISRPNLTFSTLTVSNMSPEDSSIYLCSVSAGPPETQYFGPGTRLLVL.

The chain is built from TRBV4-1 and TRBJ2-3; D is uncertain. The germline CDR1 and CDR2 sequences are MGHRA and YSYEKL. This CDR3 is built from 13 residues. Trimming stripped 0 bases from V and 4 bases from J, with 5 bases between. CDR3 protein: CASSQDLADTQYF. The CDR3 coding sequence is TGCGCCAGCAGCCAAGATCTAGCAGATACGCAGTATTTT.

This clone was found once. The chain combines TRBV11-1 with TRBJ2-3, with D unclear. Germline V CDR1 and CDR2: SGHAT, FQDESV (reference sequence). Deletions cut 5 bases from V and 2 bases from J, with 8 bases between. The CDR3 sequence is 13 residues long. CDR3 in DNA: TGTGCCAGCAGCAGCTATACCACAGATACGCAGTATTTT. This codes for CASSSYTTDTQYF.

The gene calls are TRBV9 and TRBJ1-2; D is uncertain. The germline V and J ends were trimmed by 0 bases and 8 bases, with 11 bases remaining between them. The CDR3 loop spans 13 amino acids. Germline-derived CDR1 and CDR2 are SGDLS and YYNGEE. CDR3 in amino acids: CASSVDQDYGYTF. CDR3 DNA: TGTGCCAGCAGCGTAGACCAGGATTACGGCTACACCTTC.